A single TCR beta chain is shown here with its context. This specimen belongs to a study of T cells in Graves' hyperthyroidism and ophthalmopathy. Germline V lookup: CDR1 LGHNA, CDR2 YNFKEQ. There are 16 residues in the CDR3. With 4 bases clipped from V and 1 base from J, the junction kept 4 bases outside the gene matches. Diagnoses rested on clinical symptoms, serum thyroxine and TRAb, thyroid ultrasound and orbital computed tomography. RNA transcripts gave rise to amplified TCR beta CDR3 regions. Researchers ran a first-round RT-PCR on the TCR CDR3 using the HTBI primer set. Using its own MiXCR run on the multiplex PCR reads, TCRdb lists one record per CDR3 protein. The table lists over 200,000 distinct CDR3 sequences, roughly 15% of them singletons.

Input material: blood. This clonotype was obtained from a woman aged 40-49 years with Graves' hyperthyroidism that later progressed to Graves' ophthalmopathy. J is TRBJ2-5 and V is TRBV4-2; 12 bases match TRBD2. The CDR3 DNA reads TGTGCCAGCAGCCGGACTAGCGGGACAAGCCAAGAGACCCAGTACTTC. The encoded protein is CASSRTSGTSQETQYF.